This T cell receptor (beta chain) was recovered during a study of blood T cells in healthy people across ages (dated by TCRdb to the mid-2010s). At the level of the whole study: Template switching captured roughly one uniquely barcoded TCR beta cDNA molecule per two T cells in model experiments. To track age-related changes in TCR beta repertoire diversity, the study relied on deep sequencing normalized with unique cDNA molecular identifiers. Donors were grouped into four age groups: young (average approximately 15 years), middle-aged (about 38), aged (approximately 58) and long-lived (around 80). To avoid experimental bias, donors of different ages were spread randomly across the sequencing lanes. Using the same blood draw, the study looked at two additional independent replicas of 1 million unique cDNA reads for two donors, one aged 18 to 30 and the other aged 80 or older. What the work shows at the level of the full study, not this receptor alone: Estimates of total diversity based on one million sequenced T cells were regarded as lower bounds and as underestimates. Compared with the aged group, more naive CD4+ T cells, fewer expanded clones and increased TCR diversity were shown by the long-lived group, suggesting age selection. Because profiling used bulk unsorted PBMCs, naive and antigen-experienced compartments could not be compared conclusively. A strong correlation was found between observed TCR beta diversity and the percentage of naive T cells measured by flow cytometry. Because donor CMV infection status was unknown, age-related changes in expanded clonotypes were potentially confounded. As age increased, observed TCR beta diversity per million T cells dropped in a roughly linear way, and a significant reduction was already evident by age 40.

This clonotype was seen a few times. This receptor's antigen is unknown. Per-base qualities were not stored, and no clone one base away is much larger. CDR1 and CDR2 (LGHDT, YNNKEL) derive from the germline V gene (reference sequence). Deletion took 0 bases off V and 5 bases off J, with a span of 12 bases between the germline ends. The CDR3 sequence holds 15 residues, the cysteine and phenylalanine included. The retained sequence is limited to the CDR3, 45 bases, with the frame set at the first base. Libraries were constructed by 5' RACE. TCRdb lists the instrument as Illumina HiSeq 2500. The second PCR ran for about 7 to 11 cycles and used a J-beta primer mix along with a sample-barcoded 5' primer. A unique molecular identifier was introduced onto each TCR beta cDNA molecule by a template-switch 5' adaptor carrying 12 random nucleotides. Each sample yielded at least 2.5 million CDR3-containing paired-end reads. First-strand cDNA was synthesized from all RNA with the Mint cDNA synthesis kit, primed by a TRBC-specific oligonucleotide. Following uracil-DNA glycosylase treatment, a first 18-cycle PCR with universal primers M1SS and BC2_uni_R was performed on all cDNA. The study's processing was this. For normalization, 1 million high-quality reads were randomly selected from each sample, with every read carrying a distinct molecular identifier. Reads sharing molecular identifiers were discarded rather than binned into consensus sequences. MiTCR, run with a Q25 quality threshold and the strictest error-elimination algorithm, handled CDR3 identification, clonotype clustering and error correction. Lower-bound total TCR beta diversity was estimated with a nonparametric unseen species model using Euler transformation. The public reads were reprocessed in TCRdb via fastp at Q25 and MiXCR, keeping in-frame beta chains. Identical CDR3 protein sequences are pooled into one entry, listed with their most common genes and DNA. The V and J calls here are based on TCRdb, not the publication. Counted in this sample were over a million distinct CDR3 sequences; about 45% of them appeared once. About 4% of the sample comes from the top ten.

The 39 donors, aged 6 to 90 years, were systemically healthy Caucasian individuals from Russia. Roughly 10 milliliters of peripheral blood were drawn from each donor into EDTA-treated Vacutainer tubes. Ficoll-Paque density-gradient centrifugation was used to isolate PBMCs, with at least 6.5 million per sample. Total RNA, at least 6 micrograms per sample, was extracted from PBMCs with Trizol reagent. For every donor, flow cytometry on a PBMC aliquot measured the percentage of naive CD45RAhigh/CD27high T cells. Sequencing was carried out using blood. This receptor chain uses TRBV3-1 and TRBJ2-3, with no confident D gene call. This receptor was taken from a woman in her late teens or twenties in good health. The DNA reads TGTGCCAGCAGCCAAGATTCGGGCACGCTAGATACGCAGTATTTT. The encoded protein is CASSQDSGTLDTQYF.